The source of this TCR beta chain is a study of blood T cell repertoires in COVID-19. The CDR3 length is 18 residues. Germline trimming cut 3 bases from V and 1 base from J; bases unmatched to any gene: 11. The germline gives CDR1 SGHRS, CDR2 YFSETQ. Repertoires were generated with immunoSEQ multiplex PCR, while TCRdb's copy carries only in-frame clones and drops some. The table records roughly 400,000 clones, 80% to 90% of them present only once. The sample consisted of PBMCs or T cells enriched from blood (not recorded which). This TCR was recovered from a man aged 25 to 40 who had recovered from COVID-19. The chain uses TRBV5-1 and TRBJ2-1; 9 bases align to TRBD2. CDR3 protein: CASSSPEAGGVSYNEQFF. CDR3 nucleotide sequence: TGCGCCAGCAGCTCCCCCGAAGCGGGAGGTGTTTCCTACAATGAGCAGTTCTTC.